This entry describes one TCR beta chain. It lacks a known antigen. Base-call qualities are not available, and no considerably larger clone is one nucleotide away. TCRbeta CDR3 regions were amplified from genomic DNA by means of the immunoSEQ Assay, a bias-controlled multiplex PCR. In the original analysis: Nucleated cell counts per sample were estimated from amplification of reference gene primers within the assay. Sequence reads were collapsed and filtered to measure the absolute abundance of every unique TCRbeta CDR3 rearrangement. For each sample, productive Simpson clonality was calculated by taking the square root of Simpson's diversity index across productive rearrangements. TCRdb took this table from immuneACCESS and kept in-frame rearrangements with V and J called. Such tables lack part of the clones; where checked against another copy, unresolved V genes explain under half of the gap, and the rest is unexplained. V, J and clone size derive from that table, while D and trimming were established from the DNA sequence. Across this sample there are about 180,000 clones, with about four fifths seen only once. Roughly 6.8% of the sample is held by the ten biggest clonotypes.

These data originate in a study of blood T cell repertoires in COVID-19 (TCRdb year 2020). Study-wide context: Collaborator samples came from the United States, Italy and Spain and covered acute and convalescent phases of COVID-19. The material from the prospective study consisted of cDNA or gDNA derived from T cells, B-cell-depleted T cells, or PBMCs. Subjects who had been exposed to COVID-19, were actively infected with it, or had recovered from it provided the deeply sampled blood TCRbeta repertoires that made up the dataset. The repertoires were made available in a free public database intended to serve as a resource for research on the immune response to SARS-CoV-2. The samples were drawn from the first 160 participants of the ongoing ImmuneRACE study and from under 1,500 subjects provided by 6 global collaborators. Sample metadata almost always included a de-identified subject ID, COVID-19 status, age in years and sex. HLA class I and class II types, where available, came from metadata supplied by the sample provider rather than from assay-based typing.

The collaborating institutions used their own protocols to collect whole blood in K2EDTA tubes. For TCRbeta analysis, collaborators shipped samples in one of three forms: frozen whole blood, isolated PBMCs, or DNA extracted from either of those sample types. The study at large found these results: How much clinical and demographic metadata was included differed by source and by participant, and the metadata was provided uncurated.

As encoded in the germline V gene, CDR1 is KGHSH while CDR2 is LQKENI. V loses 0 bases of germline sequence and J loses 4 bases, and the interval between the two ends is 12 bases. From the cysteine through the phenylalanine, the CDR3 covers 15 amino acids. Only the CDR3 portion is preserved as DNA: 45 bases, with reading frame beginning at the first base. This TCR was sampled from a man in his sixties or seventies with active or convalescent COVID-19. The chain couples TRBV18 to TRBJ1-2; no D gene call is confident. Sequencing was performed on peripheral blood. The CDR3 sequence is CASSPPEGWSYGYTF. The DNA reads TGTGCCAGCTCACCACCTGAGGGTTGGTCCTATGGCTACACCTTC.